The rows below give T cell receptor beta chains drawn from one sample of a study of OX40 agonist ivuxolimab in advanced cancers. The data were produced by immunoSEQ multiplex PCR, yet TCRdb's version contains in-frame clones alone and is incomplete. The data contain about 100,000 clones, approximately 90% of them singletons. This sample comprised CD4+ or CD8+ T cells sorted from blood, obtained in a trial of the OX40 agonist ivuxolimab. These TCRs come from an adult with an advanced solid tumor such as melanoma, head and neck, liver or kidney cancer. Each CDR3 is given with its conserved first and last residue. A D gene is named only where the DNA matches it firmly.

d_call	v_call	cdr3_aa
-	TRBV25-1	CASSPGTSMAKNEKLFF
-	TRBV30	CAWRGRGTNYGYTF
-	TRBV5-1	CASTVGTIKETQYF
-	TRBV25-1	CASTRLGNTEAFF
TRBD1	TRBV2	CASREQGANNQPQHF
-	TRBV10-3	CAISEGLSSYNEQFF
-	TRBV15	CATSRGTTNEQFF
TRBD2	TRBV7-9	CASSLPLLAGGTDTQYF
-	TRBV18	CASSPRQANQETQYF
-	TRBV7-6	CASSPRLNYNEQFF
-	TRBV5-1	CASSLEWGDGYTF
-	TRBV28	CASSLLVLANEKLFF
-	TRBV10-2	CASSIDAGELFF
TRBD2	TRBV7-9	CASSLLSLAGGANEQFF
-	TRBV29-1	CSVGGGVSQPQHF
-	TRBV19	CASSIDRLASTGELFF
TRBD1	TRBV9	CASSPSGTGGTGELFF
-	TRBV6-5	CASTSGAGETQYF
TRBD1	TRBV4-2	CASSQDRAAGGLAGRYEQYF
TRBD1	TRBV6-6	CASKKTGVAYEQYF
-	TRBV5-1	CASSLRPWGDEQYF
TRBD1	TRBV5-8	CASSSATGALTNEKLFF
TRBD2	TRBV15	CATSRPTAGGNEQFF
-	TRBV7-8	CASSLGHRNEKLFF
-	TRBV6-5	CASTSHGGLGNTIYF
-	TRBV19	CASRRGGKNTDTQYF
TRBD2	TRBV28	CASSRSLAGASYNEQFF
-	TRBV10-3	CAISVGEETQYF
-	TRBV6-6	CASRADGNTGELFF
-	TRBV6-6	CASSYGLVNTEAFF
-	TRBV6-6	CASSGGGNQPQHF
-	TRBV11-2	CASSLSTRIQELFF
-	TRBV14	CASSQVLGTGELFF
TRBD1	TRBV7-3	CASSLNPVRGHGYTF
-	TRBV6-6	CASSYSMRGRDQPQHF
TRBD1	TRBV20-1	CSADRGETQYF
TRBD1	TRBV10-3	CAISGTDRGRTDTQYF
-	TRBV6-1	CASMVATYEQYF
-	TRBV30	CAWSRGIVGQPQHF
-	TRBV5-4	CASSGQGSYNEQFF
-	TRBV18	CASSPKGGLYGYTF
-	TRBV5-1	CASSGGLTPSRDNEQFF
TRBD2	TRBV6-5	CASSYSGTSGPYEQYF
TRBD1	TRBV4-1	CASSKTPGQGAYEQYF
-	TRBV2	CASSGETQYF
TRBD1	TRBV5-4	CASSPGQGRAGELFF
-	TRBV20-1	CSGYNLDRYTF
-	TRBV7-2	CASSLEGLEGDTQYF
-	TRBV19	CASSIGGGGGYTF